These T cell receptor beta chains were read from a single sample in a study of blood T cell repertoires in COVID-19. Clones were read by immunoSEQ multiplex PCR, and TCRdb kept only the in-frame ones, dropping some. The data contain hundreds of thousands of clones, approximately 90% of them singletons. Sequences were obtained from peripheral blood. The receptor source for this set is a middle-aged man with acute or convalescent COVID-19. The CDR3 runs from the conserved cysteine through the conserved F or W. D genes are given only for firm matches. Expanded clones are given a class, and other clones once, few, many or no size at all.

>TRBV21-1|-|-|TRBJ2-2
CASSIETGTGELFF
TGTGCCAGCAGCATAGAGACAGGGACCGGGGAGCTGTTTTTT
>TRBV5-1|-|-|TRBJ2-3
CASIGRNTDTQYF
TGCGCCAGCATCGGCAGGAACACAGATACGCAGTATTTT
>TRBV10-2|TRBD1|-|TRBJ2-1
CASALPPGQRHNEQFF
TGCGCCAGCGCCCTACCTCCGGGACAGAGACACAATGAGCAGTTCTTC
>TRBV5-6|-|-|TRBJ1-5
CASSERQTPYAGQPQHF
TGTGCCAGCAGCGAACGACAGACCCCTTATGCAGGGCAGCCCCAGCATTTT
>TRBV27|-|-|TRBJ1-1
CASTSWGETEAFF
TGTGCCAGCACTTCTTGGGGGGAAACTGAAGCTTTCTTT
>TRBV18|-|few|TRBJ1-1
CASSPPGGRDTEAFF
TGTGCCAGCTCACCACCCGGGGGACGGGACACTGAAGCTTTCTTT
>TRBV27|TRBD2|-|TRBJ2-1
CASSSLAGLSYNEQFF
TGTGCCAGCAGTTCCCTAGCGGGACTCTCCTACAATGAGCAGTTCTTC
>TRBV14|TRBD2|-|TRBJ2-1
CASSQDFTGGLNEQFF
TGTGCCAGCAGCCAAGATTTCACGGGGGGGTTGAATGAGCAGTTCTTC
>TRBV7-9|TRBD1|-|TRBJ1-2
CASSLDSNRGGYGYTF
TGTGCCAGCAGCTTAGACTCGAACAGGGGGGGCTATGGCTACACCTTC
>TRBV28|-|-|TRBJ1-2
CASSFGSGGRAIGYTF
TGTGCCAGCAGTTTTGGGTCCGGGGGGCGGGCGATTGGCTACACCTTC
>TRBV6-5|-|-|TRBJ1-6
CASSFQGGSNSPLHF
TGTGCCAGCAGTTTCCAGGGAGGGAGTAATTCACCCCTCCACTTT
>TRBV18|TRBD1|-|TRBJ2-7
CASSPGTGGSYEQYF
TGTGCCAGCTCACCCGGGACAGGGGGTTCCTACGAGCAGTACTTC
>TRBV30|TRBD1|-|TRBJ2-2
CAWMATGAGELFF
TGTGCCTGGATGGCGACAGGGGCCGGGGAGCTGTTTTTT
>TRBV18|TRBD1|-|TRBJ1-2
CASSPPDRGYPDGYTF
TGTGCCAGCTCACCACCGGACAGGGGGTATCCCGATGGCTACACCTTC
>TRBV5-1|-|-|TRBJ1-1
CATRTDNNFPEAFF
TGCGCCACCCGTACGGACAATAACTTCCCTGAAGCTTTCTTT
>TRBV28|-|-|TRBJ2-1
CASSARINEQFF
TGTGCCAGCAGTGCCAGAATAAATGAGCAGTTCTTC
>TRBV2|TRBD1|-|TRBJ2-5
CASTRQGRGQETQYF
TGTGCCAGTACGAGACAGGGAAGGGGCCAAGAGACCCAGTACTTC
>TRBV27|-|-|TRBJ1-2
CASSTRLEGYTF
TGTGCCAGCAGTACCCGCCTGGAGGGCTACACCTTC
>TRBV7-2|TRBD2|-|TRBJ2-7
CASSLLGYSGGPFGQYF
TGTGCCAGCAGCTTATTGGGGTATAGCGGGGGGCCCTTTGGGCAGTACTTC
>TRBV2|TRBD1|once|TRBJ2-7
CASKRPGQDPREQYF
TGTGCCAGCAAAAGACCGGGACAGGATCCTAGGGAGCAGTACTTC
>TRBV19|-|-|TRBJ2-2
CASSIAGPPFTGELFF
TGTGCCAGTAGTATTGCGGGTCCTCCCTTCACCGGGGAGCTGTTTTTT
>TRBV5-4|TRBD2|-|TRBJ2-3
CASSLWGLAATDTQYF
TGTGCCAGCAGCTTGTGGGGACTAGCCGCCACAGATACGCAGTATTTT
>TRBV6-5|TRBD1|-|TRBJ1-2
CASSYSGMPGGGYTF
TGTGCCAGCAGTTACTCGGGGATGCCAGGGGGTGGCTACACCTTC
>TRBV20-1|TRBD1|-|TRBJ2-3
CSAPGQGPQYF
TGCAGTGCTCCGGGACAGGGTCCGCAGTATTTT
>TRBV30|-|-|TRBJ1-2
CAWSERDNRGYTF
TGTGCCTGGAGTGAAAGGGACAATCGTGGCTACACCTTC
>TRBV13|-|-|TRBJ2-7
CASELMGGHEQYF
TGTGCCAGCGAGCTCATGGGAGGTCACGAGCAGTACTTC
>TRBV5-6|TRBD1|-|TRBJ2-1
CASSTGTGRNEQFF
TGTGCCAGCAGTACCGGGACAGGGCGGAATGAGCAGTTCTTC
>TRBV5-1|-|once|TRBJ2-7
CASTLGGEQYF
TGCGCCAGCACCCTGGGGGGAGAGCAGTACTTC
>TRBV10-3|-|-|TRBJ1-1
CAISRITGRIEAFF
TGTGCCATCAGCCGAATAACAGGACGCATTGAAGCTTTCTTT
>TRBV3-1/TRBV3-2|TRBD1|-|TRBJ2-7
CASSQDRTGGYEQYF
TGTGCCAGCAGCCAAGATCGGACAGGGGGATACGAGCAGTACTTC
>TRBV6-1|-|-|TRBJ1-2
CASSERQSRYGYTF
TGTGCCAGCAGTGAAAGACAAAGTCGGTATGGCTACACCTTC
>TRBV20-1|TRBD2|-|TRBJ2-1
CSANEASGGLLYNEQFF
TGCAGTGCTAATGAGGCTAGCGGGGGTCTCCTCTACAATGAGCAGTTCTTC
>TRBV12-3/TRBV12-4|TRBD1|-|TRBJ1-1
CASSDREWTEAFF
TGTGCCAGCAGCGACAGGGAGTGGACTGAAGCTTTCTTT
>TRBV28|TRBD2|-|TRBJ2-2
CAGQRGGNTGELFF
TGTGCCGGTCAGCGGGGGGGGAACACCGGGGAGCTGTTTTTT
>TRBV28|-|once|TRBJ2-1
CASSSPPAREQFF
TGTGCCAGCAGTTCTCCACCCGCGAGGGAGCAGTTCTTC
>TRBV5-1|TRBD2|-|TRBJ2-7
CASSQTSGAYEQYF
TGCGCCAGCAGCCAGACTAGCGGGGCCTACGAGCAGTACTTC
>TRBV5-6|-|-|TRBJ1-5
CASSFGGNQPQHF
TGTGCCAGCAGCTTTGGAGGCAATCAGCCCCAGCATTTT
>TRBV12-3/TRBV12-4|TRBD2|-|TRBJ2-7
CASSLSGTSEQYF
TGTGCCAGCAGTTTAAGCGGGACTAGCGAGCAGTACTTC
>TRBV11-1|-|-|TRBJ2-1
CASSSVGSSSYNEQFF
TGTGCCAGCAGCTCCGTGGGCTCAAGCTCCTACAATGAGCAGTTCTTC
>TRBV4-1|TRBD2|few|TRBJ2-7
CASSLQAGASYEQYF
TGCGCCAGCAGCCTTCAAGCGGGAGCCTCCTACGAGCAGTACTTC
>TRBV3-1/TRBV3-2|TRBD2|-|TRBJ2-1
CASSQGLAGDNEQFF
TGTGCCAGCAGCCAAGGGCTAGCGGGGGACAATGAGCAGTTCTTC
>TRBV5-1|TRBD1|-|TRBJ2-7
CASSLGTGGYEQYF
TGCGCCAGCAGCTTGGGGACAGGGGGCTACGAGCAGTACTTC
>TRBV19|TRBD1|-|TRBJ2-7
CASSARRQGAIEQYF
TGTGCCAGTAGTGCCCGTCGACAGGGGGCCATCGAGCAGTACTTC
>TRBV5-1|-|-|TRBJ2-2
CATSREVLGTGELFF
TGCGCCACCTCCAGGGAGGTATTGGGCACCGGGGAGCTGTTTTTT
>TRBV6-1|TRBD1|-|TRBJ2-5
CASSERQGETQYF
TGTGCCAGCAGTGAAAGGCAGGGGGAAACCCAGTACTTC
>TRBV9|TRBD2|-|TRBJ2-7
CASSPRVTAGAREQYF
TGTGCCAGCAGCCCCCGGGTCACAGCGGGAGCGAGGGAGCAGTACTTC
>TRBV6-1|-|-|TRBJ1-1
CAIWGGGYTEAFF
TGTGCCATCTGGGGGGGTGGGTACACTGAAGCTTTCTTT
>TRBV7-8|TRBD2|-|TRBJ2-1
CASSVTSGTSYNEQFF
TGTGCCAGCAGCGTGACTAGCGGGACCTCCTACAATGAGCAGTTCTTC
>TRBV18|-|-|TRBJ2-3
CASSPPGAEVVQYF
TGTGCCAGCTCACCACCTGGGGCCGAGGTCGTGCAGTATTTT
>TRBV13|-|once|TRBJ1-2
CASSLAQKIHGYTF
TGTGCCAGCAGCTTAGCTCAGAAAATACATGGCTACACCTTC